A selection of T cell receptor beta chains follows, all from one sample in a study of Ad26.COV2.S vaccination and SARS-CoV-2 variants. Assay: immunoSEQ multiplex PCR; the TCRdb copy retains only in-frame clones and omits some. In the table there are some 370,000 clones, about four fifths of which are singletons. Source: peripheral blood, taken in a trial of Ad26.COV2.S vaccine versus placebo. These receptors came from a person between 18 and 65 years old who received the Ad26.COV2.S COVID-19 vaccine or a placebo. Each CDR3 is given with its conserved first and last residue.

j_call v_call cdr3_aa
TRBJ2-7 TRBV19 CASSMGLGSYEQYF
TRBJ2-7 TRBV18 CASSPQRDEQYF
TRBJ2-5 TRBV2 CASSDDRGKETQYF
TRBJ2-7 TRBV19 CASSKKRERYEQYF
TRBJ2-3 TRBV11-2 CASSEGSGADTQYF
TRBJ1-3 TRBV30 CAWTGTQVLSSGNTIYF
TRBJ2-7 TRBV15 CATSRGGTGGHEQYF
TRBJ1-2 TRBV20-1 CSWSKGLGYTF
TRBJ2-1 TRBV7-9 CASSLPVGGGYNEQFF
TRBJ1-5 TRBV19 CASSIGPGGGNQPQHF
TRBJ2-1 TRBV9 CASSVAGQGALGEQFF
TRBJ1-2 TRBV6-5 CASRYTQQGLSGYTF
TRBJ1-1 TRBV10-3 CAISEQQGYTEAFF
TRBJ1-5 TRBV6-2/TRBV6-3 CASSYWGTNQPQHF
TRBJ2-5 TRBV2 CASSGYAETQYF
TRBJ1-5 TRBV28 CACRDRVAGQPQHF
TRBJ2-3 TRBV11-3 CASSLDSAADTQYF
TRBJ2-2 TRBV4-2 CASSPVGLAGMTGELFF
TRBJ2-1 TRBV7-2 CASSMGQEVEQFF
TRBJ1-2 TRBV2 CASSYLEEGGDGYTF
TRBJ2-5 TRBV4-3 CASSQGLAGGPGKETQYF
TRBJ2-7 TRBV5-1 CASSPPSYEQYF
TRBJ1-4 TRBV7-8 CASSPTRVLGEKLFF
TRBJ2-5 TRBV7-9 CASSPSRGASQETQYF
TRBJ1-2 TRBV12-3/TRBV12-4 CASSLVVPGGYTF
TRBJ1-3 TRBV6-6 CASSYGPGAGNTIYF
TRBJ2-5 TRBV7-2 CASSPGGAGGETQYF
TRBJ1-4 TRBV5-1 CASSLAAGGEKLFF
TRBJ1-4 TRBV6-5 CASSYRGSTNEKLFF
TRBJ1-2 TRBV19 CASSWTETNYGYTF
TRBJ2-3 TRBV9 CASRAGQGRTDTQYF
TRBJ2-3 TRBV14 CASSLADTQYF
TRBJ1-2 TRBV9 CASSVVPDTMYGYTF
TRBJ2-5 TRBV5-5 CASSWGLAGMETQYF
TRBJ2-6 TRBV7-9 CASSFTESGANVLTF
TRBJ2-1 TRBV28 CASRSDYNEQFF
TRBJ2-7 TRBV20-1 CSAGYEQYF
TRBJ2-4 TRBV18 CASSPRTSGRPLAKNIQYF
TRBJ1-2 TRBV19 CASSGGGGVTYGYTF
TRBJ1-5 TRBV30 CAWSVGGDQPQHF
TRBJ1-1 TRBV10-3 CAISEGISEAFF
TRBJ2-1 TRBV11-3 CASSFRWGNNEQFF
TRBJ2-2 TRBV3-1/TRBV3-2 CASSHIGNTGELFF
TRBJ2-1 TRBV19 CASSTHKGGNEQFF
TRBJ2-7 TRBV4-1 CASSQIISRTSGVDYEQYF